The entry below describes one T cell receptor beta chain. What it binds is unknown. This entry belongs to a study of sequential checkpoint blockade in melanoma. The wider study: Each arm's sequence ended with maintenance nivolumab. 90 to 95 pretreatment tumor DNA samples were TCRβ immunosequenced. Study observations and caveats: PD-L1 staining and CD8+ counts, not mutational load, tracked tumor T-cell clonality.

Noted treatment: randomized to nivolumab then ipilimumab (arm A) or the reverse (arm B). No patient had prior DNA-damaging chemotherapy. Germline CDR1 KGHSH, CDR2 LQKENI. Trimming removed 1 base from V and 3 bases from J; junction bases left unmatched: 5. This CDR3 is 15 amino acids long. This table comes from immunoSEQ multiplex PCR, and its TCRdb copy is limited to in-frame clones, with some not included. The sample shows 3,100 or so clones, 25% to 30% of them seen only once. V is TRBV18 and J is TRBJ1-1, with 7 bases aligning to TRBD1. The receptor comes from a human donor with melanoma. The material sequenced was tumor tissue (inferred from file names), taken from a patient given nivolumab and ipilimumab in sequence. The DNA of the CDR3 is TGTGCCAGCTCACCACAGCAGGGGGTAGACACTGAAGCTTTCTTT. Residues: CASSPQQGVDTEAFF.